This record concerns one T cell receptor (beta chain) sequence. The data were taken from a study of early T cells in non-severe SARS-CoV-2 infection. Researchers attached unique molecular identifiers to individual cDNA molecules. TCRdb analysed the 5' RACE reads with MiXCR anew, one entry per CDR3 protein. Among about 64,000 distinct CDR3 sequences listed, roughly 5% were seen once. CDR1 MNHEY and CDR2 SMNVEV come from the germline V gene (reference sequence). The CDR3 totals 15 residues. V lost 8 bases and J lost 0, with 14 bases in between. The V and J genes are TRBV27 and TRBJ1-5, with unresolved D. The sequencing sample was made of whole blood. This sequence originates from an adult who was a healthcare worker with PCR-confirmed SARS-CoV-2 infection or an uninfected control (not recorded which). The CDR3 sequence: CASGITEDSNQPQHF. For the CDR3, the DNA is TGTGCCAGCGGAATTACAGAAGATAGCAATCAGCCCCAGCATTTT.